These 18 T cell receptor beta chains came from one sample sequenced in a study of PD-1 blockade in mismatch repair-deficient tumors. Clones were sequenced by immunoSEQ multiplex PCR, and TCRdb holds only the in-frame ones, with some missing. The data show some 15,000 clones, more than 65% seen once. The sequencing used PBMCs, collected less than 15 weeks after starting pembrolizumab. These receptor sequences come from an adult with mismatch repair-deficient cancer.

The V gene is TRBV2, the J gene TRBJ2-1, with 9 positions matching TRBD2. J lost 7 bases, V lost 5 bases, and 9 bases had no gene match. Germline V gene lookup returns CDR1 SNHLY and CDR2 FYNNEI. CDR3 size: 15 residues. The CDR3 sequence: CASSLSGSYLNEQFF. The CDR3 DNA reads TGTGCCAGCAGTCTTAGCGGGAGCTACCTTAATGAGCAGTTCTTC.

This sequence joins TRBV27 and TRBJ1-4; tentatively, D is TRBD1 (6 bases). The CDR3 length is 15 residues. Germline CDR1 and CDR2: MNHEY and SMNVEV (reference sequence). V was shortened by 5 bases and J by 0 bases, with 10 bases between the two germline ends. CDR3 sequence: CASSMDSATNEKLFF. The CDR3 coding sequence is TGTGCCAGCAGTATGGACAGTGCAACTAATGAAAAACTGTTTTTT.

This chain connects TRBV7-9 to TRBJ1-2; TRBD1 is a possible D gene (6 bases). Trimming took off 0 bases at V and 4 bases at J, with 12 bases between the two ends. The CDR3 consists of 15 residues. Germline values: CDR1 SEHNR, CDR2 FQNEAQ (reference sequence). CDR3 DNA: TGTGCCAGCAGCTTAGCCGGGGGCGGGAGCTATGGCTACACCTTC. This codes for CASSLAGGGSYGYTF.

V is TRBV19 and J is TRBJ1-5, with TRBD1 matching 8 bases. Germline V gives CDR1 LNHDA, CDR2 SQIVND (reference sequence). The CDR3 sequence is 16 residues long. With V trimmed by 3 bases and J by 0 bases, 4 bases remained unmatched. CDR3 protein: CASSMDRVYSNQPQHF. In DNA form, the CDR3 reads TGTGCCAGTAGTATGGACAGGGTATATAGCAATCAGCCCCAGCATTTT. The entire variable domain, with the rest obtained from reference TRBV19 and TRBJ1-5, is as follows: DGGITQSPKYLFRKEGQNVTLSCEQNLNHDAMYWYRQDPGQGLRLIYYSQIVNDFQKGDIAEGYSVSREKKESFPLTVTSAQKNPTAFYLCASSMDRVYSNQPQHFGDGTRLSIL.

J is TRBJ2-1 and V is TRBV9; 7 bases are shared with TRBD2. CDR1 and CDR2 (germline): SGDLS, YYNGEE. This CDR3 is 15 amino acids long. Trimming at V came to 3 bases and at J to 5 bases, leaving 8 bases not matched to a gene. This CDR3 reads CASSEGGNSDNEQFF. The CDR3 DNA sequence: TGTGCCAGCAGCGAGGGAGGGAATTCAGACAATGAGCAGTTCTTC.

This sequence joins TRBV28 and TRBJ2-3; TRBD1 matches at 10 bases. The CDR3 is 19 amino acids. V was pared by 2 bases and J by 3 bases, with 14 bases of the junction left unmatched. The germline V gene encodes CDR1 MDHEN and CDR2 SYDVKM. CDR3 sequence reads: CASSLSFPQGQGRTDTQYF. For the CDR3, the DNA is TGTGCCAGCAGTTTAAGTTTCCCCCAGGGACAGGGGCGGACAGATACGCAGTATTTT.

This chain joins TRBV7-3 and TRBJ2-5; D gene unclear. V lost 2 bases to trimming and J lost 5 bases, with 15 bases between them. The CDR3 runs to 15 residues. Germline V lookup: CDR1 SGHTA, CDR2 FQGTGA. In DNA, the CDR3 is TGTGCCAGCAGCTTAGAGGAAAGCCGCCCCGAGACCCAGTACTTC. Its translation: CASSLEESRPETQYF.

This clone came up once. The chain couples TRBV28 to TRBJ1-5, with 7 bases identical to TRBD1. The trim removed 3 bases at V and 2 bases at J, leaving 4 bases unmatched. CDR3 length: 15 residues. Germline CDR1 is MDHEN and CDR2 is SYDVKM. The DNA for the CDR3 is TGTGCCAGCAGTTTTAACAGGGGTGGCAATCAGCCCCAGCATTTT. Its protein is CASSFNRGGNQPQHF.

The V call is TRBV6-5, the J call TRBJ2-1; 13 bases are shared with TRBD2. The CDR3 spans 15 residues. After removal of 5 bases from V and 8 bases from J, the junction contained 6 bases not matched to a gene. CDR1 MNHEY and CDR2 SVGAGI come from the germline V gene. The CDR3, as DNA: TGTGCCAGCAGTGCGACTAGCGGGAGGCGGGATGAGCAGTTCTTC. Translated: CASSATSGRRDEQFF.

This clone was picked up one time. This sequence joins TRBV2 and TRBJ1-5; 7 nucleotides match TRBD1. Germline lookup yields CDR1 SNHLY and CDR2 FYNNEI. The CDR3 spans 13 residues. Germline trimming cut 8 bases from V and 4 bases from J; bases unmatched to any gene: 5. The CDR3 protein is CASWGQTNQPQHF. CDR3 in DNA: TGTGCCAGCTGGGGACAGACTAATCAGCCCCAGCATTTT.

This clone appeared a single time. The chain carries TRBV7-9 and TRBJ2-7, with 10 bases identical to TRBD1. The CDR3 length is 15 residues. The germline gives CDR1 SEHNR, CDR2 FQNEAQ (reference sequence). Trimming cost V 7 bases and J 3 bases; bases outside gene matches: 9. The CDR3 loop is CASTWGDRGVYEQYF. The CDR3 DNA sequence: TGTGCCAGCACCTGGGGGGACAGGGGAGTCTACGAGCAGTACTTC.

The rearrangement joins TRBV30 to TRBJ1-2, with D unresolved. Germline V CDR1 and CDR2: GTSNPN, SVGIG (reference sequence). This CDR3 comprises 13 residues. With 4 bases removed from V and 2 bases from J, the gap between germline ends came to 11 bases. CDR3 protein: CAWKIPGNYGYTF. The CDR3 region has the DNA TGTGCCTGGAAAATACCGGGAAACTATGGCTACACCTTC.

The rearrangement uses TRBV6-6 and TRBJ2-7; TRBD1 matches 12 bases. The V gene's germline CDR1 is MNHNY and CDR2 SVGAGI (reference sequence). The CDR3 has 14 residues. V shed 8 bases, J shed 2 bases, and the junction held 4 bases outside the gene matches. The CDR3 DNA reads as TGTGCCAGCCTCGGGACAGGGGGCACCTACGAGCAGTACTTC. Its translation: CASLGTGGTYEQYF.

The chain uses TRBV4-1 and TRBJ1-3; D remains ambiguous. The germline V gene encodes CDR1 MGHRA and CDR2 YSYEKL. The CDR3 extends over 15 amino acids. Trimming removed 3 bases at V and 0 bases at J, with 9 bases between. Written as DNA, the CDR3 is TGCGCCAGCAGCCAGCCCCGGGTCTCTGGAAACACCATATATTTT. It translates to CASSQPRVSGNTIYF.

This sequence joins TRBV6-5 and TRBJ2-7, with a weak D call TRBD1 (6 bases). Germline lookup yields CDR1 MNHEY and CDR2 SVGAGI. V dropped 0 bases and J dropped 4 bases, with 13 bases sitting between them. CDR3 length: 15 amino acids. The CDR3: CASSYSMGALYEQYF. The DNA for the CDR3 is TGTGCCAGCAGTTACTCGATGGGGGCCCTTTACGAGCAGTACTTC.

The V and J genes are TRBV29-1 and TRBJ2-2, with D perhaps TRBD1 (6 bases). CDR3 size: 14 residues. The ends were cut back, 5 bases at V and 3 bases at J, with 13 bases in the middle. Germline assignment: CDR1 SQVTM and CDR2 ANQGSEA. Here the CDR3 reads CSVRTGLDTGELFF. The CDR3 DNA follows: TGCAGCGTTCGTACAGGGTTGGACACCGGGGAGCTGTTTTTT.

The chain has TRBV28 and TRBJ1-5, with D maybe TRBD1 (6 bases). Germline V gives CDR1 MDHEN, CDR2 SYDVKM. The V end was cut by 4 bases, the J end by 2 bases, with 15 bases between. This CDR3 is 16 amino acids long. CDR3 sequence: CASSYLTGFGNQPQHF. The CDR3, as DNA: TGTGCCAGCAGTTACCTAACAGGGTTTGGCAATCAGCCCCAGCATTTT.

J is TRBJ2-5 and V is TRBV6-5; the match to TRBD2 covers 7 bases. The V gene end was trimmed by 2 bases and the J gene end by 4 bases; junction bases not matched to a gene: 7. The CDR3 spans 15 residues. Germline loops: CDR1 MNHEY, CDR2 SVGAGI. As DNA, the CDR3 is TGTGCCAGCAGTTACGGGGGGGGGAAGTCAGAGACCCAGTACTTC. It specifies CASSYGGGKSETQYF.